Sequencing of this T cell receptor beta chain was carried out in a study of cytomegalovirus exposure and HLA in healthy donors. Study results and limitations: The Asian-associated ancestry cluster reportedly had fewer N-insertions than the roughly 670-donor mean in a later analysis. Reportedly, diagnosis of cytomegalovirus status by the classifier showed high specificity and sensitivity.

PCR amplification relied on 60 Vbeta primers (plus 13 Jbeta primers). Some clones are missing from TCRdb's copy, which holds only in-frame ones; the method was immunoSEQ multiplex PCR. The repertoire holds roughly 150,000 clones, with approximately 77% as singletons. As for this clone: The antigen is unknown.

Looked up from germline, CDR1 is SGHNT and CDR2 is YENEEA. V lost 1 base, J lost 4 bases, and 5 bases lay in between. CDR3 length equals 13 residues. This chain joins TRBV11-3 and TRBJ2-1; D remains unclear. The sequence was obtained from a female donor in good health and CMV-seronegative. Sequencing used PBMCs. CDR3 in amino acids: CASSLVGYNEQFF. The CDR3 region has the DNA TGTGCCAGCAGCTTAGTCGGTTACAATGAGCAGTTCTTC.